This paragraph covers one T cell receptor (beta chain) sequence. These data come from a study of blood T cell repertoires in COVID-19. Study context: COVID-19 samples collected from the United States, Italy and Spain covered acute and convalescent phases. From T cells, B-cell-depleted T cells, or PBMCs came the material, which was cDNA or gDNA.

Original processing methods: Researchers report that nucleated cell counts were estimated from reference gene primer amplification. Only in-frame clones appear in the TCRdb table, and some are missing; sequencing was by immunoSEQ multiplex PCR. The V and J calls and clone size are taken from that table; D and trimming were inferred from the DNA. Among over 200,000 clones, 83% were seen once, and the ten largest hold 5% to 6%. The CDR3 is 15 amino acids. V lost 2 bases, J lost 5 bases, and 8 bases stayed unmatched. Germline assignment: CDR1 SGHKS and CDR2 YYEKEE (reference sequence). The chain couples TRBV5-5 to TRBJ2-5; 8 positions match TRBD1. The source of this sequence is an older man with acute or convalescent COVID-19. Sequenced: peripheral blood. Written as DNA, the CDR3 is TGTGCCAGCAGCTTAGGACAGGGATCCAGGGAGACCCAGTACTTC. It encodes CASSLGQGSRETQYF.